This T cell receptor beta chain is drawn from a study of T cells after yellow fever vaccination. Study-wide results and limits: Only a small proportion of the clonotypes turned up in both the CD4 and the CD8 compartments, likely arising from convergent recombination. Although the secondary response was weaker, it peaked faster, at day 5 versus 15.

TCRdb re-derived calls from the 5' RACE reads in MiXCR, one entry per CDR3 protein. Altogether about 340,000 distinct CDR3 sequences are present, around an eighth being singletons, with the ten largest covering 2.5% to 4%. CDR1 and CDR2 (germline): SGHNT, YENEEA. With 5 bases clipped from V and 6 bases from J, the junction kept 6 bases outside the gene matches. The CDR3 has 13 residues. This clonotype has only a few counts. What it recognizes is unknown. The chain has TRBV11-3 and TRBJ2-5, with 7 bases that match TRBD2. The material was CD4+ T cells sorted from PBMCs, obtained 15 days after the yellow fever booster vaccination. This TCR was recovered from a man aged 18 to 35 who received the YFV17D yellow fever vaccine. The chain's CDR3 is CASSPSGVKTQYF. The CDR3 nucleotides read TGTGCCAGCAGCCCGAGCGGGGTAAAGACCCAGTACTTC. Full variable domain (remainder filled in from reference TRBV11-3 and TRBJ2-5): EAGVVQSPRYKIIEKKQPVAFWCNPISGHNTLYWYLQNLGQGPELLIRYENEEAVDDSQLPKDRFSAERLKGVDSTLKIQPAELGDSAVYLCASSPSGVKTQYFGPGTRLLVL.